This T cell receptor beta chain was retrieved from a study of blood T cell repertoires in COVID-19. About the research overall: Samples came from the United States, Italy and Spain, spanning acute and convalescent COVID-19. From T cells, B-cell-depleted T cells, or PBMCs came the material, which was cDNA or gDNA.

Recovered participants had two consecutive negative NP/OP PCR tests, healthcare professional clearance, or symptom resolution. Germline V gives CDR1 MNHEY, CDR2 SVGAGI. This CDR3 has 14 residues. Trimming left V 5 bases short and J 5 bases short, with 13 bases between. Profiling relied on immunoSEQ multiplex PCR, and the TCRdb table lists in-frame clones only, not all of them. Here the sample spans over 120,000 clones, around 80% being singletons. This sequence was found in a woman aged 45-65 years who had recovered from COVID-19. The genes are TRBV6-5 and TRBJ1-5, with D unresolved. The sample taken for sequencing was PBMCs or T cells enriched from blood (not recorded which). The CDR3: CASSPAGVDQPQHF. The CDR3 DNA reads TGTGCCAGCAGTCCGGCCGGGGTTGATCAGCCCCAGCATTTT.